The 25 T cell receptor beta chains in this list originate from one sample, sequenced in a study of vaccination effects on CD4 cells after COVID-19. Expansion with viral peptide pools was applied to antigen-specific CD4+ T cells by the ViraFEST assay prior to sequencing. When around 10 days of culture had elapsed, CD4+ T cells were isolated. It was two doses of either the BNT162b2 or mRNA-1273 vaccine that participants received. Their cognate antigens are unknown. Clones were sequenced by immunoSEQ multiplex PCR, and TCRdb holds only the in-frame ones, with some missing. The table includes approximately 31,000 clones, about 70% detected once. The sample was CD4+ T cells from PBMCs cultured with HCoV-229E spike peptides, taken after COVID-19 vaccination. These receptor sequences come from a human donor who received a COVID-19 vaccine.

The chain is built from TRBV4-1 and TRBJ2-3; D possibly corresponds to TRBD2 (5 bases). V lost 1 base and J lost 4, with 15 bases in between. From germline, CDR1 is MGHRA and CDR2 YSYEKL. This CDR3 contains 16 residues. This chain's CDR3 is CASSQVSMVGADTQYF. CDR3 coding DNA: TGCGCCAGCAGCCAAGTCTCAATGGTGGGAGCAGATACGCAGTATTTT.

CDR3: CASSVRDGSEAFF. The CDR3 region has the DNA TGTGCCAGCAGCGTACGTGACGGGAGTGAAGCTTTCTTT. V and J are TRBV9 and TRBJ1-1; D is undetermined. The CDR3 length is 13 residues. V lost 1 base and J 7 bases, leaving 11 bases between the germline ends. The germline gives CDR1 SGDLS, CDR2 YYNGEE.

The chain uses TRBV18 and TRBJ1-5; no reliable D call. This CDR3 is built from 13 residues. Germline values: CDR1 KGHSH, CDR2 LQKENI. V was pared by 4 bases and J by 2 bases, with 6 bases between. CDR3 sequence reads: CASSLGRNQPQHF. In nucleotides, the CDR3 is TGTGCCAGCTCACTCGGGCGCAATCAGCCCCAGCATTTT.

This rearrangement joins TRBV12-3 or TRBV12-4 to TRBJ2-1; D call uncertain. The CDR3 totals 11 residues. V dropped 5 bases and J dropped 9 bases, with 8 bases sitting between them. The CDR3 sequence: CASSRKTEQFF. CDR3 in DNA: TGTGCCAGCAGTCGAAAAACTGAGCAGTTCTTC.

A few counts support this clone. V is TRBV7-9 and J is TRBJ2-2; D possibly matches TRBD1 or TRBD2 (5 bases each). V dropped 5 bases and J dropped 6 bases, with 13 bases sitting between them. CDR1 SEHNR and CDR2 FQNEAQ come from the germline V gene (reference sequence). The CDR3 totals 14 residues. The CDR3 DNA sequence: TGTGCCAGCAGCCGGGGACCTGCATCCGGGGAGCTGTTTTTT. It yields the protein CASSRGPASGELFF. Based on the CDR3 plus reference TRBV7-9 and TRBJ2-2, the full variable domain is DTGVSQNPRHKITKRGQNVTFRCDPISEHNRLYWYRQTLGQGPEFLTYFQNEAQLEKSRLLSDRFSAERPKGSFSTLEIQRTEQGDSAMYLCASSRGPASGELFFGEGSRLTVL.

This chain links TRBV2 with TRBJ2-1; TRBD2 agrees at 9 bases. Germline values: CDR1 SNHLY, CDR2 FYNNEI. The CDR3 is 14 residues long. J lost 7 bases, V lost 6 bases, and 7 bases had no gene match. CDR3 protein: CASRISGGGNEQFF. CDR3 nucleotides: TGTGCCAGCAGAATTAGCGGGGGAGGTAATGAGCAGTTCTTC.

The V gene is TRBV18, the J gene TRBJ1-6; D uncertain. Trimming shortened V by 1 base and J by 9 bases, and 10 bases separated the two germline ends. This CDR3 comprises 14 residues. Looked up from germline, CDR1 is KGHSH and CDR2 is LQKENI. The CDR3 sequence is CASSPQGGSSPLHF. The DNA for the CDR3 is TGTGCCAGCTCACCACAGGGTGGTTCTTCACCCCTCCACTTT.

The V gene is TRBV11-2, the J gene TRBJ2-1, with a weak D call TRBD1 (6 bases). This CDR3 is 16 amino acids long. Germline lookup yields CDR1 SGHAT and CDR2 FQNNGV. The V end was cut by 1 base, the J end by 1 base, with 11 bases between. CDR3 nucleotides: TGTGCCAGCAGCTTAGCGGGCCAGGGGTCCTACAATGAGCAGTTCTTC. Translated, it gives CASSLAGQGSYNEQFF.

V and J are TRBV4-1 and TRBJ1-5, with a tentative D call TRBD1 (6 bases). The CDR3 is 16 residues long. Germline values: CDR1 MGHRA, CDR2 YSYEKL. V was clipped by 0 bases and J by 1 base, with 10 bases between them. This CDR3 is CASSQEGTWSNQPQHF. DNA for the CDR3: TGCGCCAGCAGCCAAGAAGGGACATGGAGCAATCAGCCCCAGCATTTT.

This clone was recorded a few times. CDR3 protein: CATTGTGGTPLHF. CDR3 nucleotide sequence: TGCGCCACTACCGGGACAGGGGGTACACCCCTCCACTTT. The rearrangement links TRBV4-1 to TRBJ1-6; TRBD1 matches 11 bases. V shed 10 bases and J 11 bases; nucleotides not matched to a gene: 7. This CDR3 contains 13 residues. Germline CDR1 and CDR2: MGHRA and YSYEKL.

The rearrangement joins TRBV5-6 to TRBJ2-5; 7 nucleotides line up with TRBD1. The CDR3 is 13 amino acids. From germline, CDR1 is SGHDT and CDR2 YYEEEE. V dropped 1 base and J dropped 5; count of bases not matched to a gene: 2. CDR3 sequence (DNA): TGTGCCAGCAGCTTGACAGGGGAGGAGACCCAGTACTTC. Translated, it gives CASSLTGEETQYF.

This clone has just one count. V usage is TRBV7-2 and J usage is TRBJ1-5; 7 bases are shared with TRBD1. The CDR3 covers 14 residues. Trimming cost V 7 bases and J 3 bases; bases outside gene matches: 6. Germline lookup yields CDR1 SGHTA and CDR2 FQGNSA. Written as DNA, the CDR3 is TGTGCCAGCACTAAGACAGGGATCAATCAGCCCCAGCATTTT. Amino acid sequence: CASTKTGINQPQHF.

This clone came up a few times. The chain couples TRBV11-2 to TRBJ1-5; a weak D match, TRBD1 (5 bases). Trimming stripped 2 bases from V and 9 bases from J, with 11 bases between. The CDR3 is 13 amino acids. The germline gives CDR1 SGHAT, CDR2 FQNNGV. The CDR3 DNA reads TGTGCCAGCAGCTTAACGAACAGGAGGCCCCAGCATTTT. This gives the protein CASSLTNRRPQHF.

This clone ranks as medium-sized. This chain connects TRBV2 to TRBJ1-1; TRBD1 aligns across 7 bases. Germline CDR1 is SNHLY and CDR2 is FYNNEI. The CDR3 is 13 residues long. Trimming at V came to 7 bases and at J to 5 bases, leaving 7 bases not matched to a gene. The CDR3 nucleotides read TGTGCCAGCACGCAGGGGGAGGGGACTGAAGCTTTCTTT. Its protein is CASTQGEGTEAFF.

The chain uses TRBV6-5 and TRBJ1-3; D gene uncertain. Germline V CDR1 and CDR2: MNHEY, SVGAGI. Trimming shortened V by 4 bases and J by 0 bases, and 13 bases separated the two germline ends. This CDR3 is 16 amino acids long. CDR3 residues: CASSSQTEYSGNTIYF. As DNA, the CDR3 is TGTGCCAGCAGTTCGCAGACGGAATACTCTGGAAACACCATATATTTT.

The J gene is TRBJ2-7, the V gene TRBV7-9; a weak D match, TRBD1 (8 bases). The CDR3 runs 15 residues. With 1 base removed from V and 4 bases from J, the gap between germline ends came to 14 bases. Per the germline V gene, CDR1 is SEHNR and CDR2 is FQNEAQ (reference sequence). The CDR3 nucleotides read TGTGCCAGCAGCTTAGGCTACAGGGGGGGGTACGAGCAGTACTTC. Translating it yields CASSLGYRGGYEQYF.

This chain uses TRBV5-4 with TRBJ2-7; 11 bases map to TRBD2. J lost 2 bases, V lost 5 bases, and 3 bases had no gene match. From germline, CDR1 is SGHNT and CDR2 YYREEE (reference sequence). CDR3 size: 14 residues. The CDR3 region has the DNA TGTGCCAGCAGGGTAGCGGGGGGGGCCTACGAGCAGTACTTC. This gives the protein CASRVAGGAYEQYF. The full variable domain, its missing parts supplied by reference TRBV5-4 and TRBJ2-7, is ETGVTQSPTHLIKTRGQQVTLRCSSQSGHNTVSWYQQALGQGPQFIFQYYREEENGRGNFPPRFSGLQFPNYSSELNVNALELDDSALYLCASRVAGGAYEQYFGPGTRLTVT.

The rearrangement joins TRBV4-1 to TRBJ1-1, with D hard to call. The ends were cut back, 2 bases at V and 10 bases at J, with 32 bases in the middle. CDR3 length equals 19 residues. Germline V gene sequence: CDR1 MGHRA, CDR2 YSYEKL. The CDR3 is CASSQITNRLVVVLSGAFF. CDR3 DNA sequence: TGCGCCAGCAGCCAAATCACGAACCGTCTCGTCGTCGTCCTGAGTGGAGCTTTCTTT.

V and J are TRBV27 and TRBJ2-3; possible D gene TRBD2, 7 bases. The CDR3 is 14 amino acids. The germline CDR1 and CDR2 sequences are MNHEY and SMNVEV (reference sequence). The V end lost 6 bases, the J end lost 8 bases, and 18 bases lay between the germline ends. CDR3 coding DNA: TGTGCCAGCAGGAATAGGGGGGGGGTGCTTACGCAGTATTTT. Translated: CASRNRGGVLTQYF.

This clone turned up a few times. The V and J genes are TRBV4-2 and TRBJ2-1, with 12 bases fitting TRBD2. J gave up 0 bases and V 0 bases, and 3 bases lay outside the gene matches. This CDR3 is built from 18 residues. Germline V gene lookup returns CDR1 LGHNA and CDR2 YNFKEQ. CDR3 bases: TGTGCCAGCAGCCAAGAAGCGACTAGCGGGAGCTCCTACAATGAGCAGTTCTTC. Translating gives CASSQEATSGSSYNEQFF.

J is TRBJ2-7 and V is TRBV4-2, with 7 bases identical to TRBD2. Germline lookup yields CDR1 LGHNA and CDR2 YNFKEQ. The CDR3 is 15 residues long. The trim removed 3 bases at V and 0 bases at J, leaving 5 bases unmatched. The CDR3 loop is CASSQSGGNSYEQYF. DNA for the CDR3: TGTGCCAGCAGCCAGTCCGGGGGGAACTCCTACGAGCAGTACTTC.

The V gene is TRBV5-1, the J gene TRBJ2-2, with D perhaps matching TRBD2 (6 bases). This CDR3 has 15 residues. Per the germline V gene, CDR1 is SGHRS and CDR2 is YFSETQ. V was pared by 6 bases and J by 0 bases, with 12 bases between. CDR3: CASNWVAANTGELFF. For the CDR3, the DNA is TGCGCCAGCAACTGGGTAGCGGCGAACACCGGGGAGCTGTTTTTT.

This clone has just a few counts. The V and J genes are TRBV7-2 and TRBJ2-5, with 7 positions matching TRBD1. Germline trimming cut 9 bases from V and 7 bases from J; bases unmatched to any gene: 11. Looked up from germline, CDR1 is SGHTA and CDR2 is FQGNSA. The CDR3 length is 13 residues. CDR3 coding DNA: TGTGCCAGTGAGGACAGGCCGTATGGGACCCAGTACTTC. Protein product: CASEDRPYGTQYF.

The rearrangement joins TRBV19 to TRBJ2-3, with D possibly TRBD2 on 6 matching bases. Germline CDR1 and CDR2: LNHDA and SQIVND (reference sequence). The CDR3 runs to 17 residues. Trimming took 6 bases from V and 8 from J, leaving 27 bases between them. This CDR3 is CASSDNGRGGVIGTQYF. In nucleotides, the CDR3 is TGTGCCAGTAGCGATAATGGGCGAGGAGGGGTAATTGGTACGCAGTATTTT. The entire variable domain, with the rest obtained from reference TRBV19 and TRBJ2-3, is as follows: DGGITQSPKYLFRKEGQNVTLSCEQNLNHDAMYWYRQDPGQGLRLIYYSQIVNDFQKGDIAEGYSVSREKKESFPLTVTSAQKNPTAFYLCASSDNGRGGVIGTQYFGPGTRLTVL.

This chain links TRBV5-4 with TRBJ2-1; 10 nucleotides agree with TRBD1. CDR3 length: 13 residues. Germline CDR1 reads SGHNT; CDR2 reads YYREEE (reference sequence). J was trimmed by 8 bases and V by 3 bases; bases with no gene match: 2. The CDR3 here is CASSSGTGDEQFF. In nucleotides, the CDR3 is TGTGCCAGCAGCTCCGGGACAGGGGATGAGCAGTTCTTC.